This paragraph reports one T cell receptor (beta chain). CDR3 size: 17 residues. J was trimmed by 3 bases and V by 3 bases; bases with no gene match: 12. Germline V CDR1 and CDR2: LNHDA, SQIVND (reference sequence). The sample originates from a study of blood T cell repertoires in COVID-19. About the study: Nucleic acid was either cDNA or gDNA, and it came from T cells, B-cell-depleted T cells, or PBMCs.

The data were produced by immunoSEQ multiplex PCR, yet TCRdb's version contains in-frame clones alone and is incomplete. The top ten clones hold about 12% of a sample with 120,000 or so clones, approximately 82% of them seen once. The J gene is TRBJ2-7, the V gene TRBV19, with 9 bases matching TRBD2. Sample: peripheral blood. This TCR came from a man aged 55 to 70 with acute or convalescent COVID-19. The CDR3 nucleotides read TGTGCCAGTAGTATTTCCAGCGCGGGAGGGGACATCTACGAGCAGTACTTC. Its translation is CASSISSAGGDIYEQYF.